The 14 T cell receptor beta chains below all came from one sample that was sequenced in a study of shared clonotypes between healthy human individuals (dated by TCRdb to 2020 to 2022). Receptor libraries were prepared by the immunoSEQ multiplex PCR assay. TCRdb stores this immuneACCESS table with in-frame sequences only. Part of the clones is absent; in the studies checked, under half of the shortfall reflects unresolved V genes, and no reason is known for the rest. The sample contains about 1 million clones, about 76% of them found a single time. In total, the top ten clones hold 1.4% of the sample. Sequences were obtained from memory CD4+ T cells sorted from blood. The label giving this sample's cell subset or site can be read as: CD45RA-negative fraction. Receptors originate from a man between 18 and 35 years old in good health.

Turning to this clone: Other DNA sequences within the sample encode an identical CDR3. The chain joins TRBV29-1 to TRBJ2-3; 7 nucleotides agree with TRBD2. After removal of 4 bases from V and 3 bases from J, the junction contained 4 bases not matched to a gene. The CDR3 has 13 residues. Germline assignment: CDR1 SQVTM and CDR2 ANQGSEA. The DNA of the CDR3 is TGCAGCGTTGGACGCGGGGGAACAGATACGCAGTATTTT. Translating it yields CSVGRGGTDTQYF.

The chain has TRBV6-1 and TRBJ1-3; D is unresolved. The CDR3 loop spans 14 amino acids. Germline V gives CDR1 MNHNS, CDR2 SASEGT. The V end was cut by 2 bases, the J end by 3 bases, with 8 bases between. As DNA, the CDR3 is TGTGCCAGCAGTGAATGGGGTCTTGGAAACACCATATATTTT. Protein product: CASSEWGLGNTIYF.

CDR3 amino acids: CASRDVFYGYTF. CDR3 coding DNA: TGTGCCAGCAGAGACGTATTCTATGGCTACACCTTC. The chain uses TRBV28 and TRBJ1-2; D is uncertain. The CDR3 is 12 residues long. Germline CDR1 reads MDHEN; CDR2 reads SYDVKM. Between the trimmed V and J ends, which lost 6 bases and 4 bases, there was a span of 9 bases.

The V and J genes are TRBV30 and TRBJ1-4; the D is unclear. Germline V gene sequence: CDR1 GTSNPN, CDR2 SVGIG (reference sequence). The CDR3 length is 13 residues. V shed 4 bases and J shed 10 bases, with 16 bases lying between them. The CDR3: CAWTDPGVGKLFF. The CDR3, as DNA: TGTGCCTGGACCGACCCCGGGGTGGGAAAACTGTTTTTT.

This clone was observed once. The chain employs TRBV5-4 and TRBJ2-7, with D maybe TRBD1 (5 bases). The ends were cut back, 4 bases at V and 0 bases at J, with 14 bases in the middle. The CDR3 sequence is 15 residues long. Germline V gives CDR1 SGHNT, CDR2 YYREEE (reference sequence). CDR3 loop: CASSPARQLSYEQYF. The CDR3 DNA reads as TGTGCCAGCAGCCCCGCGAGACAGCTCTCCTACGAGCAGTACTTC.

The CDR3, as DNA: TGTGCCAGCAGTAGGGGAAACAATCAGCCCCAGCATTTT. Protein sequence: CASSRGNNQPQHF. The rearrangement uses TRBV2 and TRBJ1-5, with D perhaps TRBD1 (5 bases). V was pared by 5 bases and J by 3 bases, with 8 bases between. The CDR3 covers 13 residues. Germline lookup yields CDR1 SNHLY and CDR2 FYNNEI.

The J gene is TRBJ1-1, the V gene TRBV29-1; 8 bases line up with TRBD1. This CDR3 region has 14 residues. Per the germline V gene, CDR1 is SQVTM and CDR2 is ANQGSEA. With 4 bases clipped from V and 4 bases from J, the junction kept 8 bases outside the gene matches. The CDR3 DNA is TGCAGCGTTGTCCCCCAGGGGGCAGGCACTGAAGCTTTCTTT. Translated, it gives CSVVPQGAGTEAFF.

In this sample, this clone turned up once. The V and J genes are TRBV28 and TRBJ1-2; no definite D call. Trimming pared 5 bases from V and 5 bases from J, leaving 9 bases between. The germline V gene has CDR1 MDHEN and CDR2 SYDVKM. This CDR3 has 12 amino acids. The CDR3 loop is CASSIQRYGYTF. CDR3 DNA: TGTGCCAGCAGTATACAGCGGTATGGCTACACCTTC.

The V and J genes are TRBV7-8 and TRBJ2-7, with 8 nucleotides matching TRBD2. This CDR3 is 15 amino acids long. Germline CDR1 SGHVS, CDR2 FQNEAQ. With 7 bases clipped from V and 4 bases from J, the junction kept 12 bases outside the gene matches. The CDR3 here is CASTITSSGSYEQYF. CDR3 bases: TGTGCCAGCACCATTACTTCGAGCGGGAGTTACGAGCAGTACTTC.

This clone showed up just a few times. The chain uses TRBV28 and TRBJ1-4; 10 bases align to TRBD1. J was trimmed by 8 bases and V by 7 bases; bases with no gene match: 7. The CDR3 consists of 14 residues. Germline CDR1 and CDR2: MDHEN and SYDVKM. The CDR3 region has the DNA TGTGCCAGCAATCCGGGACAGGGGAGGGAAAAACTGTTTTTT. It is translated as CASNPGQGREKLFF.

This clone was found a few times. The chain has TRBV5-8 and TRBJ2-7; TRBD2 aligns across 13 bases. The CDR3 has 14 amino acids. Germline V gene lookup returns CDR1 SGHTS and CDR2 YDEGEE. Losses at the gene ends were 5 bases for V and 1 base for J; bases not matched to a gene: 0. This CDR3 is CASRTSGGSYEQYF. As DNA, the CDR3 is TGTGCCAGCAGGACTAGCGGGGGGTCCTACGAGCAGTACTTC.

This CDR3 is CAWGVKGQINSPLHF. CDR3 nucleotide sequence: TGTGCCTGGGGGGTAAAGGGCCAGATCAATTCACCCCTCCACTTT. The genes are TRBV30 and TRBJ1-6, with D hard to call. Germline assignment: CDR1 GTSNPN and CDR2 SVGIG (reference sequence). The CDR3 is 15 residues long. V was trimmed by 5 bases and J by 7 bases, leaving 18 bases between them.

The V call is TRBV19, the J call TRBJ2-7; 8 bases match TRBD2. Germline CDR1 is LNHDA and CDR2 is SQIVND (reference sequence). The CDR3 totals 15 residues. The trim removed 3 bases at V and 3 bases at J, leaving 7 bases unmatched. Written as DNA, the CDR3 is TGTGCCAGTAGTATGACCACTAGCGGCGGCTACGAGCAGTACTTC. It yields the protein CASSMTTSGGYEQYF. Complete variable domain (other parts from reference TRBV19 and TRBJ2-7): DGGITQSPKYLFRKEGQNVTLSCEQNLNHDAMYWYRQDPGQGLRLIYYSQIVNDFQKGDIAEGYSVSREKKESFPLTVTSAQKNPTAFYLCASSMTTSGGYEQYFGPGTRLTVT.

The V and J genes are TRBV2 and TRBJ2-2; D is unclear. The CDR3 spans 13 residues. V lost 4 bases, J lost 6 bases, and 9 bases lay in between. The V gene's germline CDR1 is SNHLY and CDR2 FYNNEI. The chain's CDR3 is CASSVGFAGELFF. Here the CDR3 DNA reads TGTGCCAGCAGTGTCGGGTTCGCCGGGGAGCTGTTTTTT.